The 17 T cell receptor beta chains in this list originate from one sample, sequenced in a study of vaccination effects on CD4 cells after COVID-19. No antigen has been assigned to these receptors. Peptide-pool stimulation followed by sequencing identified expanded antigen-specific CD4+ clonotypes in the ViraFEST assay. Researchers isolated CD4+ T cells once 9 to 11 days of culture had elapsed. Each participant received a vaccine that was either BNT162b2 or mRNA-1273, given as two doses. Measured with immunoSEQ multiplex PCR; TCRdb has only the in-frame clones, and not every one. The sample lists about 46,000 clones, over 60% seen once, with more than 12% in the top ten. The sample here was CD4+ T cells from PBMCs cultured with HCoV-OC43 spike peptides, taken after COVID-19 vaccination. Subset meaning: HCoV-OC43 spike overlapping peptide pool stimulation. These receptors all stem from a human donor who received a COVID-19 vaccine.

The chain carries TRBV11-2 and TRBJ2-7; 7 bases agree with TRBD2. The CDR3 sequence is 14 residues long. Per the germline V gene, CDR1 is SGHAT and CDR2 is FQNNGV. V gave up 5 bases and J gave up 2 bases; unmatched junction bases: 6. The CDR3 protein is CASSHLAETYEQYF. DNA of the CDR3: TGTGCCAGCAGCCACCTAGCGGAGACCTACGAGCAGTACTTC.

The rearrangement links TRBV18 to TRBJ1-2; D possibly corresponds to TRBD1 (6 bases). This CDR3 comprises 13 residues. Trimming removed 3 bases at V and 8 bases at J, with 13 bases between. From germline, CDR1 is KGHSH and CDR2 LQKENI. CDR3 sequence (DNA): TGTGCCAGCTCACCTAAGGACAGTGCGGGCTACACCTTC. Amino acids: CASSPKDSAGYTF.

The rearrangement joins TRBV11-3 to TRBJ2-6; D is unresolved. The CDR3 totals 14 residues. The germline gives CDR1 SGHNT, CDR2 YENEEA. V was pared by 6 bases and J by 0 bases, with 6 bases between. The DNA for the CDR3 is TGTGCCAGCAGTACTGGCTCTGGGGCCAACGTCCTGACTTTC. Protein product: CASSTGSGANVLTF. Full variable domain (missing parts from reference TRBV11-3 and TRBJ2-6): EAGVVQSPRYKIIEKKQPVAFWCNPISGHNTLYWYLQNLGQGPELLIRYENEEAVDDSQLPKDRFSAERLKGVDSTLKIQPAELGDSAVYLCASSTGSGANVLTFGAGSRLTVL.

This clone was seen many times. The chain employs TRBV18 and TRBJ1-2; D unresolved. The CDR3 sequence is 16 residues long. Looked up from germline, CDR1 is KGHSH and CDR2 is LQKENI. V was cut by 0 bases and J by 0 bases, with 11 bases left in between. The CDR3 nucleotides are TGTGCCAGCTCACCACCGTCGGCGAGAGCTAACTATGGCTACACCTTC. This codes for CASSPPSARANYGYTF.

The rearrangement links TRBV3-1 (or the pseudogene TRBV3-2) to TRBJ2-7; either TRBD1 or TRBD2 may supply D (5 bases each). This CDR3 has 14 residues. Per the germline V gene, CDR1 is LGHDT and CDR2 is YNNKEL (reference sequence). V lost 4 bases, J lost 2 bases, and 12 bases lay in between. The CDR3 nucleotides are TGTGCCAGCAGCCTCCGGGACGGGACCTACGAGCAGTACTTC. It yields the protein CASSLRDGTYEQYF.

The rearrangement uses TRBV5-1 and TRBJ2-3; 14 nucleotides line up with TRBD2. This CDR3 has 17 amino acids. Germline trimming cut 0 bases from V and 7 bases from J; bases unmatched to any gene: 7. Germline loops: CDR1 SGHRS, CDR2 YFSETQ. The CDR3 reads CASSLEGTSGSTYTQYF. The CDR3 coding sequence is TGCGCCAGCAGCTTGGAAGGGACTAGCGGGAGTACGTATACGCAGTATTTT.

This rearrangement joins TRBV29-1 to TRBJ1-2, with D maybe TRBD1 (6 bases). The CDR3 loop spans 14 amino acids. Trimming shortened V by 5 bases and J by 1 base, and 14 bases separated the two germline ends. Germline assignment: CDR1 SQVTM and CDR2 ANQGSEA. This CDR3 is CSVPRGPSNYGYTF. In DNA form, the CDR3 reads TGCAGCGTTCCCCGGGGGCCAAGTAACTATGGCTACACCTTC.

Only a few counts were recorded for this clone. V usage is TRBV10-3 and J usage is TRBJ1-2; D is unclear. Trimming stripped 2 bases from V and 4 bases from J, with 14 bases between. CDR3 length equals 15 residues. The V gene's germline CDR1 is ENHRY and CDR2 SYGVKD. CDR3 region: CAISEVGKRGYGYTF. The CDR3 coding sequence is TGTGCCATCAGTGAGGTGGGGAAGCGGGGCTATGGCTACACCTTC.

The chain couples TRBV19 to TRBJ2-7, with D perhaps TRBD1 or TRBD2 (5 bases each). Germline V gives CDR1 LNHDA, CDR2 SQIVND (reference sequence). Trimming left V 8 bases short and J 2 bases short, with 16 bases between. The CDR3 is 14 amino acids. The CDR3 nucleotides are TGTGCCAGTCGGGGTAGACAGCGTCCCTACGAGCAGTACTTC. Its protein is CASRGRQRPYEQYF.

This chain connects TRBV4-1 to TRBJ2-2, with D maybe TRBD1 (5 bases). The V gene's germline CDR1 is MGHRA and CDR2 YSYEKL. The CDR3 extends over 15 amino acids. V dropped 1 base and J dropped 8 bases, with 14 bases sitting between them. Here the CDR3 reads CASSQVGAVSGELFF. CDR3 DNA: TGCGCCAGCAGCCAAGTAGGGGCAGTCAGTGGGGAGCTGTTTTTT.

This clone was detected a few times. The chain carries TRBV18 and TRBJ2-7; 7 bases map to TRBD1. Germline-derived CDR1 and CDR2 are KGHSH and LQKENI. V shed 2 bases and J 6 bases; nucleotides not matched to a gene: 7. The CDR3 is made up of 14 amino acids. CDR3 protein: CASSPVRGRGEQYF. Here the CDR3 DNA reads TGTGCCAGCTCACCAGTAAGGGGGCGAGGCGAGCAGTACTTC.

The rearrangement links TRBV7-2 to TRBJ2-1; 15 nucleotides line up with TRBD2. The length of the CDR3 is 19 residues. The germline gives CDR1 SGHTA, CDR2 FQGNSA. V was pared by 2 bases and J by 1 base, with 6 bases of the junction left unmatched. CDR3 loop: CASSLYGTSGRPSYNEQFF. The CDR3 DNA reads TGTGCCAGCAGCTTATACGGGACTAGCGGGAGGCCATCCTACAATGAGCAGTTCTTC. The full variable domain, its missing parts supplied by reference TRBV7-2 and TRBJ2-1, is GAGVSQSPSNKVTEKGKDVELRCDPISGHTALYWYRQSLGQGLEFLIYFQGNSAPDKSGLPSDRFSAERTGGSVSTLTIQRTQQEDSAVYLCASSLYGTSGRPSYNEQFFGPGTRLTVL.

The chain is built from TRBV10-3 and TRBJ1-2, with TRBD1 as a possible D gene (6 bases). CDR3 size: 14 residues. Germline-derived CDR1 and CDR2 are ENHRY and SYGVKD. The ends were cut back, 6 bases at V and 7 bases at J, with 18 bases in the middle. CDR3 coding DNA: TGTGCCATCAGAGAAAACACAGGGCCCAGTGGCTACACCTTC. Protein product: CAIRENTGPSGYTF.

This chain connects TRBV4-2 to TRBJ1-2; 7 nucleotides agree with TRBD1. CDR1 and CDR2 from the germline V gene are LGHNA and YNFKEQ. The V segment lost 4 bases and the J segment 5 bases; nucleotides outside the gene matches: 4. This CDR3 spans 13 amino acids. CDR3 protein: CASSRRDSYGYTF. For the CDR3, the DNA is TGTGCCAGCAGCCGCCGGGACAGTTATGGCTACACCTTC.

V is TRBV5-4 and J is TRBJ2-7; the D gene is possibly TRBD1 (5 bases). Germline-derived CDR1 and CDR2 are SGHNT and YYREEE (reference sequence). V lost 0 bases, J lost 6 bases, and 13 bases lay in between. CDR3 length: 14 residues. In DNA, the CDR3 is TGTGCCAGCAGCTTGGAAGTGGGGCCGGTCGAGCAGTACTTC. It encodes CASSLEVGPVEQYF. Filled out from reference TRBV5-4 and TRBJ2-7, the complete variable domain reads ETGVTQSPTHLIKTRGQQVTLRCSSQSGHNTVSWYQQALGQGPQFIFQYYREEENGRGNFPPRFSGLQFPNYSSELNVNALELDDSALYLCASSLEVGPVEQYFGPGTRLTVT.

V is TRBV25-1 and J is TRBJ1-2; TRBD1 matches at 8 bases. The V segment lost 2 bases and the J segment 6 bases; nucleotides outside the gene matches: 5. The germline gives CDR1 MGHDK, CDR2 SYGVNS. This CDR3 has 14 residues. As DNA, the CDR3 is TGTGCCAGCAGTGAAAACAGGGGGTGGAATGGCTACACCTTC. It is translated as CASSENRGWNGYTF.

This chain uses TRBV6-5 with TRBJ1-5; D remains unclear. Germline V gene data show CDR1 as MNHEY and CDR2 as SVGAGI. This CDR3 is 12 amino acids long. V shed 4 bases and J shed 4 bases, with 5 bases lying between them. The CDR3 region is CASSSQNQPQHF. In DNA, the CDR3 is TGTGCCAGCAGTTCCCAGAATCAGCCCCAGCATTTT.